The 6 T cell receptor beta chains below come from one sample, sequenced in a study of T-cell memory formation after mild COVID-19. TCRdb analysed the 5' RACE reads with MiXCR anew, one entry per CDR3 protein. The sample comprises around 450,000 distinct CDR3 sequences, around 20% of which are singletons, and 8.4% rests with the top ten. Specimen: PBMCs or a T cell subset sorted from them (not recorded which). The receptors were sampled from an adult woman who had mild COVID-19 (a few samples of this study predate the infection). Cell type and time point are not known.

This clonotype was counted only a few times. This chain uses TRBV7-6 with TRBJ2-1, with D unclear. Trimming took 5 bases from V and 10 from J, leaving 21 bases between them. This CDR3 is built from 15 residues. Per the germline V gene, CDR1 is SGHVS and CDR2 is FNYEAQ. The CDR3 bases are TGTGCCAGCAGCCGTCCGGGCTACACAGCCGGAGAGCAGTTCTTC. It yields the protein CASSRPGYTAGEQFF. The full variable domain, completed using reference TRBV7-6 and TRBJ2-1, is GAGVSQSPRYKVTKRGQDVALRCDPISGHVSLYWYRQALGQGPEFLTYFNYEAQQDKSGLPNDRFSAERPEGSISTLTIQRTEQRDSAMYRCASSRPGYTAGEQFFGPGTRLTVL.

The J gene is TRBJ2-5, the V gene TRBV4-3; D might be TRBD1 or TRBD2, each matching 5 bases. The CDR3 contains 13 residues. V was clipped by 3 bases and J by 4 bases, with 9 bases between them. Germline loops: CDR1 LGHNA, CDR2 YSLEER. CDR3 DNA: TGCGCCAGCAGCCAGTCGGGGCTAGAGACCCAGTACTTC. Amino acids: CASSQSGLETQYF.

This clonotype was found a few times. The CDR3 DNA is TGTGCCAGCAGCTTAGAAAGGGGGACCTACGAGCAGTACTTC. It codes for CASSLERGTYEQYF. V usage is TRBV11-2 and J usage is TRBJ2-7, with D maybe TRBD1 (6 bases). This CDR3 contains 14 residues. Germline lookup yields CDR1 SGHAT and CDR2 FQNNGV. Trimming cost V 0 bases and J 2 bases, with 8 bases left between them.

This clonotype has a count of ten or more. The chain is built from TRBV6-1 and TRBJ1-2; 12 nucleotides line up with TRBD1. This CDR3 comprises 13 residues. Trimming cost V 7 bases and J 7 bases; bases outside gene matches: 4. CDR1 and CDR2 (germline): MNHNS, SASEGT. The CDR3 region is CASKPGQGAGYTF. The CDR3, as DNA: TGTGCCAGCAAACCGGGACAGGGGGCTGGCTACACCTTC.

This clonotype was counted only a few times. The chain employs TRBV4-1 and TRBJ2-3; 9 nucleotides match TRBD2. CDR1 and CDR2 from the germline V gene are MGHRA and YSYEKL. CDR3 length equals 17 residues. V lost 1 base and J lost 1; bases outside the gene matches: 6. The CDR3 loop reads CASSQVAGVVRTDTQYF. The CDR3, as DNA: TGCGCCAGCAGCCAAGTAGCGGGGGTGGTCCGCACAGATACGCAGTATTTT.

Only a few counts were recorded for this clonotype. The chain recombines TRBV12-3 or TRBV12-4 with TRBJ2-1, with 11 nucleotides matching TRBD1. V lost 4 bases and J lost 9; bases outside the gene matches: 8. The CDR3 loop spans 15 amino acids. The CDR3 reads CASSSPTGTGGEQFF. CDR3 bases: TGTGCCAGCAGTTCCCCAACCGGGACAGGGGGTGAGCAGTTCTTC.